This T cell receptor (beta chain) was found in a study of T cells in Graves' hyperthyroidism and ophthalmopathy. TCR beta CDR3 region amplification was performed from RNA transcripts. TCR CDR3 regions were first amplified by RT-PCR with HTBI primers. A single record per CDR3 protein comes from TCRdb applying MiXCR to the multiplex PCR reads. The sample consists of around 420,000 distinct CDR3 sequences, about 15% of them appearing once. Investigators excluded patients with uncontrolled infection, other autoimmune disease, pregnancy or lactation. Used for diagnoses were clinical symptoms, serum thyroxine and TRAb, thyroid ultrasound and orbital computed tomography. Overall study results and limits: In validation, the model predicted ophthalmopathy. These predictions came a median around 5.9 months before onset.

This clonotype came up once. The target antigen is unknown. This may stem from a read error, because a much larger clone lies one nucleotide away. V lost 5 bases and J lost 2; bases outside the gene matches: 12. The CDR3 has 17 residues. Germline CDR1 is KGHSH and CDR2 is LQKENI. The clonotype comes from a woman aged 18 to 35 with Graves' hyperthyroidism. The chain couples TRBV18 to TRBJ2-7; 10 bases line up with TRBD2. What was sequenced was blood. This CDR3 reads CASSSIPVSGRPYEQYF. The CDR3 DNA reads as TGTGCCAGCTCATCCATACCTGTTAGCGGGAGGCCCTACGAGCAGTACTTC.